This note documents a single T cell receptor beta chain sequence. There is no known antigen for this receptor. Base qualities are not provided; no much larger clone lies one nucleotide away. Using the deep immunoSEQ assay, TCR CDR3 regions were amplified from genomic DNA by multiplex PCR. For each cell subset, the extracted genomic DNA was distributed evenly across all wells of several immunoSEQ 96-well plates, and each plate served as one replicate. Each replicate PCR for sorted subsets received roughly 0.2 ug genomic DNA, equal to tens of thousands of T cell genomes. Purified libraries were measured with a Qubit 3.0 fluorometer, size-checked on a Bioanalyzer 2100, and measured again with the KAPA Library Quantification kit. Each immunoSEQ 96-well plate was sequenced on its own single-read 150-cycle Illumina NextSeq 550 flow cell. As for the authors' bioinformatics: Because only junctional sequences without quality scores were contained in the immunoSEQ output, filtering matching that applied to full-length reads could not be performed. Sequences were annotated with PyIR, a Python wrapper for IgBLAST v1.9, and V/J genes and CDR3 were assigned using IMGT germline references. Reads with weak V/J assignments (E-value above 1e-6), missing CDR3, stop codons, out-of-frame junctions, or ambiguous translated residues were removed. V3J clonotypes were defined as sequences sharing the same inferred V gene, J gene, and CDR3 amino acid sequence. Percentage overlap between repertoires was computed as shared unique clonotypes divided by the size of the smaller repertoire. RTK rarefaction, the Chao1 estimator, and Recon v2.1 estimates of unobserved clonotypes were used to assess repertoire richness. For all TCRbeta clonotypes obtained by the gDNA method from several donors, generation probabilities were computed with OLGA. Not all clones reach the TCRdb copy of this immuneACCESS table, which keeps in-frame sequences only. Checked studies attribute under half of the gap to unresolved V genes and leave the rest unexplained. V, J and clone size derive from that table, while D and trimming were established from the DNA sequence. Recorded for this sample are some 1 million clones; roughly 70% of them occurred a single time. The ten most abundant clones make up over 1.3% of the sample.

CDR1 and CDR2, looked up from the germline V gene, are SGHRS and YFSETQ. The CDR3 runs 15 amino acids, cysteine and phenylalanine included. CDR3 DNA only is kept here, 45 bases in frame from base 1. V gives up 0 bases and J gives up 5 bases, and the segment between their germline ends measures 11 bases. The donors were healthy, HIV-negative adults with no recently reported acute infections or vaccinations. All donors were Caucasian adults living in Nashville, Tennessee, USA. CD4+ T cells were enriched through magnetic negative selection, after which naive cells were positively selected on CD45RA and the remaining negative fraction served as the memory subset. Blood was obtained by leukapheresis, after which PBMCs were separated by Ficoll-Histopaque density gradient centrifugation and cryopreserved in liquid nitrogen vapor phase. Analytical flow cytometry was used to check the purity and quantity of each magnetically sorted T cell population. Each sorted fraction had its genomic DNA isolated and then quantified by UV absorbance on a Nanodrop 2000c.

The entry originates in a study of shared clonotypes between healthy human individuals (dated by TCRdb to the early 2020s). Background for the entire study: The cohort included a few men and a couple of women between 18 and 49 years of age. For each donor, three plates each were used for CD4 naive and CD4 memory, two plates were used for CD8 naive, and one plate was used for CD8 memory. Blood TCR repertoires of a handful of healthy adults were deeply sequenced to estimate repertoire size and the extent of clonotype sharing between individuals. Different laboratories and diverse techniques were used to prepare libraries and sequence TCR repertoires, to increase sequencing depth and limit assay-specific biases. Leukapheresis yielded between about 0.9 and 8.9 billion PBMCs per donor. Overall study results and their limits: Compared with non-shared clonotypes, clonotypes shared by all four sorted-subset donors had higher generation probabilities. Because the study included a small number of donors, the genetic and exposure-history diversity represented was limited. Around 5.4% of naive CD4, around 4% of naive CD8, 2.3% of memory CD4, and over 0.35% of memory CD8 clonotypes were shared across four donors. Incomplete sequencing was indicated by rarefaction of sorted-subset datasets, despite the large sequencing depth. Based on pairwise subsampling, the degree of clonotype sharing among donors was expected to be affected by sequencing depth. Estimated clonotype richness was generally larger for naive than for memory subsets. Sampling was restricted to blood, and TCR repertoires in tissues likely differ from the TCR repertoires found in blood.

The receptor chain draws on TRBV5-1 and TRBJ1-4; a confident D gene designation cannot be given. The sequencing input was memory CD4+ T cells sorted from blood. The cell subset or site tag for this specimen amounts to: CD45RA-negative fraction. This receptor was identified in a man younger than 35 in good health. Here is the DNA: TGCGCCAGCAGCTTGGAGTATTCTAGGAATGAAAAACTGTTTTTT. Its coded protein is CASSLEYSRNEKLFF.